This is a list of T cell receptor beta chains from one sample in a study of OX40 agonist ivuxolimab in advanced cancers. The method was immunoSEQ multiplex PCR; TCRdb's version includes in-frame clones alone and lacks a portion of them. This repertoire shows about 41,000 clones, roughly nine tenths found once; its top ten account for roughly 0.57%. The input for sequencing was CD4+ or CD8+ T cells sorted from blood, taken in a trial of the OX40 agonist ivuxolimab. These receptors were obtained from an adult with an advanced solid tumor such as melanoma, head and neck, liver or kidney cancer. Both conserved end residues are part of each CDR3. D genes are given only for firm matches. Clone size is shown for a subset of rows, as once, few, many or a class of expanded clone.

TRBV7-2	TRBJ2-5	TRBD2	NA	CASSLGLAGQETQYF	TGTGCCAGCAGCTTAGGTCTAGCGGGCCAAGAGACCCAGTACTTC
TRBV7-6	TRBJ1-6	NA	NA	CASRSYNSPLHF	TGTGCCAGCAGATCCTATAATTCACCCCTCCACTTT
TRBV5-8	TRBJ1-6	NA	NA	CASRWGLTRNSPLHF	TGTGCCAGCAGATGGGGACTGACGAGAAATTCACCCCTCCACTTT
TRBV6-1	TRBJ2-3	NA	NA	CASSGGSGDTQYF	TGTGCCAGCAGTGGGGGGTCTGGTGATACGCAGTATTTT
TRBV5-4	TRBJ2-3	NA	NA	CASSLDLASTDTQYF	TGTGCCAGCAGCTTGGACCTGGCTAGCACAGATACGCAGTATTTT
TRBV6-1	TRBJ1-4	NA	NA	CASSVVRVGEKLFF	TGTGCCAGCAGTGTGGTTAGGGTCGGAGAAAAACTGTTTTTT
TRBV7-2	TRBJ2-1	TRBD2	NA	CASSSRTSGGAGEQFF	TGTGCCAGCAGCTCCCGGACTAGCGGGGGCGCGGGTGAGCAGTTCTTC
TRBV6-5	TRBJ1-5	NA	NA	CASTPDSNQPQHF	TGTGCCAGCACCCCCGATAGCAATCAGCCCCAGCATTTT
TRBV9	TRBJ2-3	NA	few	CASSLRKSTADTQYF	TGTGCCAGCAGCCTTCGAAAGAGCACCGCAGATACGCAGTATTTT
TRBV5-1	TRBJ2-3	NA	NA	CASSLGAHGEDTQYF	TGCGCCAGCAGCTTGGGGGCCCACGGAGAGGATACGCAGTATTTT
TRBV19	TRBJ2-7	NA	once	CASSIQGPYEQYF	TGTGCCAGTAGTATTCAGGGGCCCTACGAGCAGTACTTC
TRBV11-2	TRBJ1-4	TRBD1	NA	CASTLTGANEKLFF	TGTGCCAGCACCCTGACAGGGGCTAATGAAAAACTGTTTTTT
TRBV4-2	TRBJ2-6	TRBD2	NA	CASSQGGLAGGSGANVLTF	TGTGCCAGCAGCCAAGGGGGGCTAGCGGGGGGCTCTGGGGCCAACGTCCTGACTTTC
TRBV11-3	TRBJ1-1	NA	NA	CASSTNLREPEAFF	TGTGCCAGCAGCACAAACCTAAGGGAACCCGAAGCTTTCTTT
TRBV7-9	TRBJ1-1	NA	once	CASSLQGESTEAFF	TGTGCCAGCAGCTTACAGGGAGAGAGCACTGAAGCTTTCTTT
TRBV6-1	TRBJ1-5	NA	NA	CASTEFTGVGQPQHF	TGTGCCAGCACCGAATTTACGGGGGTCGGGCAGCCCCAGCATTTT
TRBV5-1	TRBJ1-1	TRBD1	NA	CASSPVGQGPGTAFF	TGCGCCAGCAGCCCAGTTGGACAGGGGCCGGGAACGGCTTTCTTT
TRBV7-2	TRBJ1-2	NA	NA	CASSLEGAVYGYTF	TGTGCCAGCAGCTTAGAAGGGGCAGTCTATGGCTACACCTTC
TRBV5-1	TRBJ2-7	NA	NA	CASSFKVWGYEQYF	TGCGCCAGCAGCTTCAAGGTGTGGGGCTACGAGCAGTACTTC
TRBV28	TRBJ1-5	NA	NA	CASSFSDRTNQPQHF	TGTGCCAGCAGTTTTTCTGACAGAACCAATCAGCCCCAGCATTTT
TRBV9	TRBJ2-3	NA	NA	CASSVGVGTDTQYF	TGTGCCAGCAGCGTAGGAGTAGGGACGGATACGCAGTATTTT
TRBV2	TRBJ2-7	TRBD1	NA	CASGRTGNEQYF	TGTGCCAGCGGACGGACAGGGAACGAGCAGTACTTC
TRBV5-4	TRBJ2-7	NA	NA	CASSAREASVEQYF	TGTGCCAGCAGCGCGAGGGAGGCCTCGGTCGAGCAGTACTTC
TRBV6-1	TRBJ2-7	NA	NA	CASQTGPSSYEQYF	TGTGCCAGCCAAACAGGGCCTAGCTCCTACGAGCAGTACTTC
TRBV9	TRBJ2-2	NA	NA	CASSDEGANTGELFF	TGTGCCAGCAGCGATGAGGGGGCGAACACCGGGGAGCTGTTTTTT
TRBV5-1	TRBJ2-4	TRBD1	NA	CASRPDRDRNIQYF	TGCGCCAGCCGGCCCGACCGGGACAGAAACATTCAGTACTTC
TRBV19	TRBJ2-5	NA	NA	CASSIGRKETQYF	TGTGCCAGTAGTATCGGCAGGAAAGAGACCCAGTACTTC
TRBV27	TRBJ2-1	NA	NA	CASSLSRPTGAYNEQFF	TGTGCCAGCAGTTTATCGCGCCCGACTGGCGCCTACAATGAGCAGTTCTTC
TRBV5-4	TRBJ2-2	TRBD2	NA	CASTKTSGATGELFF	TGTGCCAGCACCAAGACTAGCGGGGCGACCGGGGAGCTGTTTTTT
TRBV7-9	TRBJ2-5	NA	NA	CASSPRIVQETQYF	TGTGCCAGCAGCCCCCGGATAGTCCAAGAGACCCAGTACTTC
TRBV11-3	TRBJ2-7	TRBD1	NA	CASSLDPGTATGEQYF	TGTGCCAGCAGCTTAGACCCCGGGACAGCGACGGGCGAGCAGTACTTC
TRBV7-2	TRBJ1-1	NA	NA	CASSFRDNEAFF	TGTGCCAGCAGCTTCCGGGACAATGAAGCTTTCTTT
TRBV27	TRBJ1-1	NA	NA	CASSGLRNTEAFF	TGTGCCAGCAGTGGGCTGCGGAACACTGAAGCTTTCTTT
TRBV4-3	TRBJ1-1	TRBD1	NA	CASSRQGGTEAFF	TGCGCCAGCAGCCGACAGGGGGGGACTGAAGCTTTCTTT
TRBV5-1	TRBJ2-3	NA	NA	CASSLEPERADTQYF	TGCGCCAGCAGCTTGGAGCCCGAGCGGGCAGATACGCAGTATTTT
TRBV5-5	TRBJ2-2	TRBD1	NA	CASSLVNRGMNGELFF	TGTGCCAGCAGCTTGGTTAACAGGGGGATGAACGGGGAGCTGTTTTTT
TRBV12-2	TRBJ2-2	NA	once	CASRFGQYRAGELFF	TGTGCAAGTCGCTTTGGGCAGTATAGGGCCGGGGAGCTGTTTTTT
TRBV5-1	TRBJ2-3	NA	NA	CASSLRQSRATDTQYF	TGCGCCAGCAGCTTGAGACAGAGCCGCGCAACAGATACGCAGTATTTT
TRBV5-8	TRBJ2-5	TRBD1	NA	CASNLGQGETQYF	TGTGCCAGCAACTTGGGACAGGGAGAGACCCAGTACTTC
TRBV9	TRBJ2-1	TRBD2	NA	CASSESGGPYNEQFF	TGTGCCAGCAGCGAGAGCGGGGGCCCATACAATGAGCAGTTCTTC